Each of the 31 T cell receptor beta chains below was sequenced from the same sample in a study of cytomegalovirus exposure and HLA in healthy donors (dated 2017 in TCRdb). The library was made by the immunoSEQ multiplex PCR assay. For the multiplex PCR, a mixture combining 60 forward primers for TCR Vbeta segments and 13 reverse primers for TCR Jbeta segments was used. Here the immuneACCESS table is served through TCRdb, limited to in-frame sequences with V and J called. Missing clones are a known gap in these copies; in checked studies unresolved V genes cover under half, and the rest lacks a known reason. Recorded for this sample are under 200,000 clones; roughly 70% of them occurred a single time. The top ten hold less than 1.6% of the sample. Sequencing input: PBMCs. All receptors come from a girl under 18 in good health and CMV-seronegative.

The chain employs TRBV6-1 and TRBJ1-6, with a tentative D call TRBD1 (5 bases). Germline values: CDR1 MNHNS, CDR2 SASEGT. The germline V and J ends were trimmed by 6 bases and 10 bases, with 10 bases remaining between them. There are 12 residues in the CDR3. The CDR3 loop is CASRGRTSPLHF. The CDR3 nucleotides read TGTGCCAGCAGGGGGAGGACATCACCCCTCCACTTT.

V usage is TRBV2 and J usage is TRBJ1-2; 8 bases are a match to TRBD1. This CDR3 is built from 13 residues. The junction had 2 bases not matched to a gene; V was cut back by 4 bases and J by 4 bases. Germline V gives CDR1 SNHLY, CDR2 FYNNEI. CDR3 region: CASSAGTGYGYTF. DNA of the CDR3: TGTGCCAGCAGTGCCGGGACAGGCTATGGCTACACCTTC.

This clone was detected only once. The chain has TRBV19 and TRBJ1-6; TRBD1 might be the D (6 bases). CDR3 size: 15 residues. V was shortened by 9 bases and J by 7 bases, with 19 bases between the two germline ends. The germline CDR1 and CDR2 sequences are LNHDA and SQIVND (reference sequence). CDR3 nucleotides: TGTGCCAGCCGCTTTGACAGGTCGGGCAATTCACCCCTCCACTTT. It codes for CASRFDRSGNSPLHF.

The chain is built from TRBV4-1 and TRBJ2-5, with TRBD1 as a possible D gene (5 bases). The CDR3 runs to 14 residues. Germline V gene lookup returns CDR1 MGHRA and CDR2 YSYEKL. V lost 0 bases to trimming and J lost 5 bases, with 10 bases between them. DNA of the CDR3: TGCGCCAGCAGCCAAGATGGGGCGAGGGAGACCCAGTACTTC. Translating gives CASSQDGARETQYF.

This rearrangement joins TRBV2 to TRBJ1-1; 7 positions match TRBD1. V gave up 11 bases and J gave up 1 base; unmatched junction bases: 1. Germline CDR1 reads SNHLY; CDR2 reads FYNNEI. This CDR3 has 11 residues. CDR3 sequence: CAHRGNTEAFF. In DNA form, the CDR3 reads TGTGCCCACAGGGGGAACACTGAAGCTTTCTTT.

CDR3 sequence: CASSEVEGNTEAFF. CDR3 in DNA: TGTGCCAGCAGTGAAGTCGAGGGAAACACTGAAGCTTTCTTT. The chain joins TRBV6-1 to TRBJ1-1; no definite D call. The V gene's germline CDR1 is MNHNS and CDR2 SASEGT. The CDR3 is 14 residues long. The V and J ends lost 1 base and 2 bases respectively, with 8 bases between them.

Points on this clone: Germline is not matched at one junction end, which may reflect a read error. This chain joins TRBV5-6 and TRBJ1-2; tentative D call: TRBD1 (6 bases). The germline V gene has CDR1 SGHDT and CDR2 YYEEEE. The CDR3 contains 15 residues. The CDR3 DNA follows: TGTGCCAGCAGCTTGGCTAGTGGGGGCGCCTATGGCTACAACTTC. Amino acids: CASSLASGGAYGYNF.

This chain uses TRBV5-6 with TRBJ2-1, with TRBD1 matching over 8 bases. The junction had 6 bases not matched to a gene; V was cut back by 3 bases and J by 4 bases. This CDR3 has 15 amino acids. Per germline, CDR1 SGHDT and CDR2 YYEEEE. The CDR3 loop is CASSSTGAKYNEQFF. CDR3 DNA: TGTGCCAGCAGCTCGACAGGGGCAAAGTACAATGAGCAGTTCTTC.

The V call is TRBV5-6, the J call TRBJ2-3; 12 nucleotides line up with TRBD2. V trimming: 4 bases; J trimming: 6 bases; junction bases outside the gene matches: 9. The germline V gene has CDR1 SGHDT and CDR2 YYEEEE. The CDR3 totals 16 residues. The CDR3 here is CASSLWTSGVQDTQYF. CDR3 in DNA: TGTGCCAGCAGCCTCTGGACTAGCGGGGTTCAGGATACGCAGTATTTT.

The J gene is TRBJ1-1, the V gene TRBV19, with D perhaps matching TRBD1 (6 bases). With 5 bases removed from V and 0 bases from J, the gap between germline ends came to 19 bases. Germline-derived CDR1 and CDR2 are LNHDA and SQIVND (reference sequence). This CDR3 is 17 amino acids long. The CDR3: CASSSPGGQRMNTEAFF. CDR3 bases: TGTGCCAGTAGTTCCCCGGGGGGGCAACGGATGAACACTGAAGCTTTCTTT.

Written as DNA, the CDR3 is TGTGCCAGTAGTATTCTGCTGGACAGGGTAGTCAATCAGCCCCAGCATTTT. Translated: CASSILLDRVVNQPQHF. The chain carries TRBV19 and TRBJ1-5; 8 nucleotides match TRBD1. Germline V gene sequence: CDR1 LNHDA, CDR2 SQIVND (reference sequence). CDR3 length: 17 amino acids. The ends lost 3 bases at V and 3 bases at J; junction bases unmatched: 10.

The chain employs TRBV15 and TRBJ2-1; 8 positions match TRBD2. Germline V gives CDR1 LNHNV, CDR2 YYDKDF (reference sequence). J lost 5 bases, V lost 4 bases, and 10 bases had no gene match. The CDR3 consists of 16 residues. The DNA for the CDR3 is TGTGCCACCAGCAAACGTCGAGCGGGGGTAAACAATGAGCAGTTCTTC. Its translation: CATSKRRAGVNNEQFF. The full variable domain, its missing parts supplied by reference TRBV15 and TRBJ2-1, is DAMVIQNPRYQVTQFGKPVTLSCSQTLNHNVMYWYQQKSSQAPKLLFHYYDKDFNNEADTPDNFQSRRPNTSFCFLDIRSPGLGDTAMYLCATSKRRAGVNNEQFFGPGTRLTVL.

This chain joins TRBV21-1 and TRBJ2-4; the listed D gene, TRBD1, was not tested against the DNA. TRBV21-1 has pseudogene status. The CDR3 runs 21 residues. CDR3 residues: CASSMGGTGGDRVPAKNIQYF. For the CDR3, the DNA is TGTGCCAGCAGCATGGGCGGGACAGGGGGCGATAGGGTCCCAGCCAAAAACATTCAGTACTTC.

The chain combines TRBV27 with TRBJ2-1, with TRBD2 identical over 11 bases. This CDR3 spans 16 amino acids. Trimming cost V 1 base and J 10 bases; bases outside gene matches: 9. CDR1 MNHEY and CDR2 SMNVEV come from the germline V gene (reference sequence). The CDR3 sequence: CASSLLVAGGPVEQFF. CDR3 bases: TGTGCCAGCAGTTTATTGGTAGCGGGGGGGCCCGTAGAGCAGTTCTTC.

The chain recombines TRBV6-6 with TRBJ1-5; possible D gene TRBD1, 5 bases. The germline CDR1 and CDR2 sequences are MNHNY and SVGAGI (reference sequence). The CDR3 totals 15 residues. Trimming cost V 7 bases and J 6 bases, with 19 bases left between them. The CDR3 here is CASTPRGTGGQPQHF. CDR3 DNA sequence: TGTGCCAGCACTCCCCGTGGGACGGGGGGTCAGCCCCAGCATTTT.

V and J are TRBV6-1 and TRBJ1-6; D perhaps matches TRBD1 (6 bases). CDR1 MNHNS and CDR2 SASEGT come from the germline V gene. V was cut by 8 bases and J by 11 bases, with 19 bases left in between. The length of the CDR3 is 14 residues. For the CDR3, the DNA is TGTGCCAGCTCCCCTCGGACAGTGTTGGCACCCCTCCACTTT. Translation: CASSPRTVLAPLHF.

This chain uses TRBV7-9 with TRBJ1-5; tentative D call: TRBD1 (5 bases). V gave up 1 base and J gave up 6 bases, with 22 bases separating them. The CDR3 contains 18 residues. CDR1 is SEHNR and CDR2 is FQNEAQ in the germline V gene (reference sequence). The CDR3 sequence is CASSLVTTTGDSSQPQHF. The CDR3 DNA sequence: TGTGCCAGCAGCTTAGTTACCACGACGGGGGATTCGAGTCAGCCCCAGCATTTT.

CDR3 bases: TGTGCCAGCAGGCATCGGGGGGTCAATCAGAATGAGCAGTTCTTC. It is translated as CASRHRGVNQNEQFF. The V call is TRBV6-1, the J call TRBJ2-1, with TRBD2 matching over 7 bases. Trimming cost V 6 bases and J 7 bases; bases outside gene matches: 12. Germline V gene lookup returns CDR1 MNHNS and CDR2 SASEGT. The CDR3 is 15 amino acids.

This rearrangement joins TRBV28 to TRBJ1-2; 9 bases are a match to TRBD1. CDR3 size: 15 residues. Germline CDR1 and CDR2: MDHEN and SYDVKM. Trimming took 5 bases from V and 4 from J; bases not matched to a gene: 8. The CDR3 nucleotides are TGTGCCAGCAGTGCACCGGGACAGGGAATCTATGGCTACACCTTC. Encoded protein: CASSAPGQGIYGYTF.

The J gene is TRBJ1-1, the V gene TRBV6-6, with D perhaps TRBD1 (6 bases). This CDR3 comprises 15 residues. V dropped 6 bases and J dropped 4 bases, with 18 bases sitting between them. Looked up from germline, CDR1 is MNHNY and CDR2 is SVGAGI (reference sequence). The CDR3 DNA reads as TGTGCCAGCAGCCCTAATTACAGGGATGGCACTGAAGCTTTCTTT. This gives the protein CASSPNYRDGTEAFF.

V is TRBV29-1 and J is TRBJ1-6, with a weak D call TRBD1 (6 bases). V was trimmed by 4 bases and J by 7 bases, leaving 11 bases between them. The CDR3 loop spans 13 amino acids. The germline gives CDR1 SQVTM, CDR2 ANQGSEA. The CDR3 region has the DNA TGCAGCGTTGCCGGGACAAGCAATTCACCCCTCCACTTT. As protein: CSVAGTSNSPLHF. Drawing the rest from reference TRBV29-1 and TRBJ1-6, the complete variable domain is SAVISQKPSRDICQRGTSLTIQCQVDSQVTMMFWYRQQPGQSLTLIATANQGSEATYESGFVIDKFPISRPNLTFSTLTVSNMSPEDSSIYLCSVAGTSNSPLHFGNGTRLTVT.

The chain employs TRBV10-3 and TRBJ1-6; 8 bases align to TRBD1. Germline V lookup: CDR1 ENHRY, CDR2 SYGVKD. This CDR3 contains 16 residues. J was trimmed by 7 bases and V by 4 bases; bases with no gene match: 9. CDR3 region: CAISGTGSQQNSPLHF. CDR3 sequence (DNA): TGTGCCATCAGTGGGACAGGGAGTCAGCAAAATTCACCCCTCCACTTT.

Here the CDR3 DNA reads TGTGCCAGCAGCGCCGGGTTGAACACCGGGGAGCTGTTTTTT. As protein: CASSAGLNTGELFF. The rearrangement links TRBV5-6 to TRBJ2-2; no reliable D call. Deletions cut 4 bases from V and 1 base from J, with 8 bases between. The germline gives CDR1 SGHDT, CDR2 YYEEEE. The CDR3 has 14 amino acids.

The chain employs TRBV27 and TRBJ2-3; the D is unclear. V dropped 5 bases and J dropped 0 bases, with 12 bases sitting between them. Germline assignment: CDR1 MNHEY and CDR2 SMNVEV (reference sequence). This CDR3 contains 15 residues. CDR3 DNA sequence: TGTGCCAGCAGTCCGGGTACCCTGAGCACAGATACGCAGTATTTT. Its translation is CASSPGTLSTDTQYF.

The V gene is TRBV9, the J gene TRBJ1-3; TRBD1 matches at 8 bases. Unmatched junction bases numbered 12, after V lost 3 bases and J lost 7 bases. The germline V gene has CDR1 SGDLS and CDR2 YYNGEE. The CDR3 covers 16 residues. CDR3 region: CASSGPTGGKRNTIYF. As DNA, the CDR3 is TGTGCCAGCAGCGGCCCAACAGGGGGGAAAAGGAACACCATATATTTT.

The chain recombines TRBV30 with TRBJ1-4; the D is unclear. The CDR3 is made up of 13 amino acids. Deletions cut 5 bases from V and 7 bases from J, with 14 bases between. Germline values: CDR1 GTSNPN, CDR2 SVGIG (reference sequence). The CDR3 sequence: CAWSRGTPEKLFF. CDR3 in DNA: TGTGCCTGGTCCCGGGGTACACCTGAAAAACTGTTTTTT.

The chain has TRBV6-5 and TRBJ2-5, with a possible D match to TRBD1 (7 bases). CDR1 MNHEY and CDR2 SVGAGI come from the germline V gene. The V end lost 3 bases, the J end lost 2 bases, and 13 bases lay between the germline ends. This CDR3 comprises 15 residues. CDR3 residues: CASSYAGGLQETQYF. The CDR3 DNA sequence: TGTGCCAGCAGTTATGCAGGGGGGTTACAAGAGACCCAGTACTTC.

This clone has only one observation. V is TRBV7-2 and J is TRBJ1-1, with unresolved D. V was trimmed by 5 bases and J by 1 base, leaving 11 bases between them. The CDR3 is made up of 14 amino acids. CDR1 and CDR2 (germline): SGHTA, FQGNSA. The CDR3 spells CASSGGHPNTEAFF. CDR3 in DNA: TGTGCCAGCAGCGGAGGGCACCCGAACACTGAAGCTTTCTTT.

The V gene is TRBV5-4, the J gene TRBJ1-1; no definite D call. Germline CDR1 is SGHNT and CDR2 is YYREEE (reference sequence). CDR3 length: 13 amino acids. The V gene lost 0 bases and the J gene lost 8 bases, with 11 bases spanning the gap. The CDR3 region has the DNA TGTGCCAGCAGCTTGGCCGGGGAGCCAGAAGCTTTCTTT. Its protein product is CASSLAGEPEAFF.

A remark on this clone: Additional DNA sequences in this sample encode the identical CDR3. This rearrangement joins TRBV2 to TRBJ1-2; D not resolved. The length of the CDR3 is 12 residues. The germline CDR1 and CDR2 sequences are SNHLY and FYNNEI. The V end lost 5 bases, the J end lost 2 bases, and 6 bases lay between the germline ends. DNA for the CDR3: TGTGCCAGCAGTCTTTCCAACTATGGCTACACCTTC. This codes for CASSLSNYGYTF.

This clone was seen a few times. The CDR3 nucleotides are TGTGCCAGCAAGGCAGGGGGCGCGGGAAATCAGCCCCAGCATTTT. This gives the protein CASKAGGAGNQPQHF. This chain joins TRBV19 and TRBJ1-5; 8 bases match TRBD1. Germline-derived CDR1 and CDR2 are LNHDA and SQIVND (reference sequence). The CDR3 is 15 residues long. The V and J ends lost 9 bases and 4 bases, in that order; junction bases with no gene match: 11. The full variable domain, its missing parts supplied by reference TRBV19 and TRBJ1-5, is DGGITQSPKYLFRKEGQNVTLSCEQNLNHDAMYWYRQDPGQGLRLIYYSQIVNDFQKGDIAEGYSVSREKKESFPLTVTSAQKNPTAFYLCASKAGGAGNQPQHFGDGTRLSIL.